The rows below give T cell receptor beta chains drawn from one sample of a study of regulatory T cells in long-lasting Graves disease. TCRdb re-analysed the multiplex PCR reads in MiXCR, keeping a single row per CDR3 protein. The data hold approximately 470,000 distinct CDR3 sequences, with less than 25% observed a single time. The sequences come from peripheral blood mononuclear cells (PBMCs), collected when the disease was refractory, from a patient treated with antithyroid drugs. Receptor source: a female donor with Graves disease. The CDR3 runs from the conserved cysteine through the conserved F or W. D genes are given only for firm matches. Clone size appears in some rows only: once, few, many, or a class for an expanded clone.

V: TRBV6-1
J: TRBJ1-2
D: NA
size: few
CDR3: CASMIEGNYGYTF
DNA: TGTGCCAGCATGATCGAAGGCAACTATGGCTACACCTTC

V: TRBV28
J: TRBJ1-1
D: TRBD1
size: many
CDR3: CASSFSLGRGDTEAFF
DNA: TGTGCCAGCAGTTTTTCTCTGGGCAGGGGGGACACTGAAGCTTTCTTT

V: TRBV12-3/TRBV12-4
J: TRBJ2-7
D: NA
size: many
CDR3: CASSHHTSGFEQYF
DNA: TGTGCCAGCAGCCACCACACCTCAGGGTTCGAGCAGTACTTC

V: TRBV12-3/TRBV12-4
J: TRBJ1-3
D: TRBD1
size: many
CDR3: CASRETGVGNTIYF
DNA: TGTGCCAGCAGGGAGACAGGGGTTGGAAACACCATATATTTT

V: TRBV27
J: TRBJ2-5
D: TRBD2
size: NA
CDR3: CASRRTSGTYQETQYF
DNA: TGTGCCAGCAGACGGACTAGCGGGACCTACCAAGAGACCCAGTACTTC

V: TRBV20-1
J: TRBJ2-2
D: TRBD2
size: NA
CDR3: CSARLAGDYTGELFF
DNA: TGCAGTGCTAGACTAGCGGGAGATTACACCGGGGAGCTGTTTTTT

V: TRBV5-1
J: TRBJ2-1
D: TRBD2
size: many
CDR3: CASSAMQAGGGEQFF
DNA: TGCGCCAGCAGCGCCATGCAAGCGGGAGGAGGCGAGCAGTTCTTC

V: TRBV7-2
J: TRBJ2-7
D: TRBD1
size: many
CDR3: CASSPPPRTGVYEQYF
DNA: TGTGCCAGCAGCCCACCCCCCCGGACAGGGGTTTACGAGCAGTACTTC

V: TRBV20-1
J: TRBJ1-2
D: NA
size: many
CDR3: CSARGDAGYGYTF
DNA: TGCAGTGCTAGAGGGGACGCAGGCTATGGCTACACCTTC

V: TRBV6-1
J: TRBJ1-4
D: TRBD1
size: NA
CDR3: CASRQQGAKEKLFF
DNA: TGTGCCAGCAGACAGCAGGGGGCCAAAGAAAAACTGTTTTTT

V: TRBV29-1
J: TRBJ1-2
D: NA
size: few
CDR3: CSASVSHYGYTF
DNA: TGCAGCGCCAGCGTCTCTCACTATGGCTACACCTTC

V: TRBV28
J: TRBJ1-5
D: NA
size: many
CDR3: CASSFSRGRINQPQHF
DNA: TGTGCCAGCAGTTTCAGCAGGGGCCGTATCAATCAGCCCCAGCATTTT

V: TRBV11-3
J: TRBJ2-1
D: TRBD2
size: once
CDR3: CASSSEPSGRDNEQFF
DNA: TGTGCCAGCAGCTCCGAACCTAGCGGGAGGGACAATGAGCAGTTCTTC

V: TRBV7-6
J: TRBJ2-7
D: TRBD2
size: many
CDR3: CASSLSTAGGREQYF
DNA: TGTGCCAGCAGCTTATCGACAGCGGGAGGGCGGGAGCAGTACTTC

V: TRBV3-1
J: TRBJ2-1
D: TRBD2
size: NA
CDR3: CASSPRDYTFEQFF
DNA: TGTGCCAGCAGCCCTCGGGACTACACCTTTGAGCAGTTCTTC

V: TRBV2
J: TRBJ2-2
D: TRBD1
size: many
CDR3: CASSEGTGRTGELFF
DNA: TGTGCCAGCAGTGAAGGGACAGGGCGAACCGGGGAGCTGTTTTTT